This TCR beta chain is from a study of Ad26.COV2.S vaccination and SARS-CoV-2 variants. Study overall: Trial arm assignment for the donor was COV1001 Ad26.COV2.S.

Repertoires were generated with immunoSEQ multiplex PCR, while TCRdb's copy carries only in-frame clones and drops some. The table includes hundreds of thousands of clones, about 89% detected once. This clone was observed a few times. The CDR3 runs to 17 residues. The ends were cut back, 0 bases at V and 7 bases at J, with 23 bases in the middle. In germline, CDR1 is SGHNT, CDR2 YYREEE (reference sequence). This sample's treatment: 15 to 20 received Ad26.COV2.S at low or high dose, single or two shots; about 5 received placebo; per-sample allocation not given. Collection of samples fell on day 63 after the first vaccine or placebo injection. An Ad26 vector expressing Wuhan-strain SARS-CoV-2 spike constituted the vaccine.

V usage is TRBV5-4 and J usage is TRBJ2-7, with D tentatively TRBD1 or TRBD2 (5 bases each). The sample was peripheral blood, taken in a trial of Ad26.COV2.S vaccine versus placebo. This sequence was found in a person between 18 and 60 years old who received the Ad26.COV2.S COVID-19 vaccine or a placebo. The CDR3 DNA reads TGTGCCAGCAGCTTGGGTCCCGGACCGGGGCCCTCTCGAGAGCAGTACTTC. Encoded protein: CASSLGPGPGPSREQYF.